The rows below give T cell receptor beta chains drawn from one sample of a study of T cells in Graves' hyperthyroidism and ophthalmopathy. Each CDR3 protein gets one entry after TCRdb re-called the multiplex PCR reads with MiXCR. The table has 450,000 to 700,000 distinct CDR3 sequences, around 46% seen once. Sequenced: peripheral blood or thyroid tissue (not recorded which). Receptors originate from a woman aged 18 to 35 with Graves' hyperthyroidism. Each CDR3 is given with its conserved first and last residue. The D gene is left open where the match is weak. Not all rows give a size; the values are once, few, many and, for expanded clones, a class.

D gene: .; V gene: TRBV7-2; J gene: TRBJ1-3; clone size: .; CDR3 DNA: TGTGCCAGCAGCTTGACCCTTTCCCCAAACACCATATATTTT; CDR3 protein: CASSLTLSPNTIYF
D gene: .; V gene: TRBV20-1; J gene: TRBJ2-7; clone size: many; CDR3 DNA: TGCAGTGCTCGAAGACTGGTCTCCTACGAGCAGTACTTC; CDR3 protein: CSARRLVSYEQYF
D gene: TRBD1; V gene: TRBV15; J gene: TRBJ1-1; clone size: many; CDR3 DNA: TGTGCCACCAGCCCTCTGGGGGACAGATTAAACACTGAAGCTTTCTTT; CDR3 protein: CATSPLGDRLNTEAFF
D gene: .; V gene: TRBV29-1; J gene: TRBJ1-5; clone size: few; CDR3 DNA: TGCAGCGTTGACGTGGGGCGGGAGGGCAGTGAGACCCAGCATTTT; CDR3 protein: CSVDVGREGSETQHF
D gene: .; V gene: TRBV9; J gene: TRBJ2-7; clone size: many; CDR3 DNA: TGTGCCAGCAGCCAAACGGGGTTCGGGGACGAGCAGTACTTC; CDR3 protein: CASSQTGFGDEQYF
D gene: TRBD2; V gene: TRBV19; J gene: TRBJ2-1; clone size: .; CDR3 DNA: TGTGCCAGTAGGGGGACTAGCGGAGGTTACAATGAGCAGTTCTTC; CDR3 protein: CASRGTSGGYNEQFF
D gene: .; V gene: TRBV6-4; J gene: TRBJ1-5; clone size: many; CDR3 DNA: TGTGCCAGCCCCCCGAAAGACCAAGGGAGAAATCAGCCCCAGCATTTT; CDR3 protein: CASPPKDQGRNQPQHF
D gene: .; V gene: TRBV12-3/TRBV12-4; J gene: TRBJ2-6; clone size: many; CDR3 DNA: TGTGCCAGCAGTTTTAACGGGCTCCGAACTGGGGCCAACGTCCTGACTTTC; CDR3 protein: CASSFNGLRTGANVLTF
D gene: .; V gene: TRBV10-3; J gene: TRBJ1-2; clone size: many; CDR3 DNA: TGTGCCATCACAAATAGGGACGGGCGAGATGGCTACACCTTC; CDR3 protein: CAITNRDGRDGYTF
D gene: .; V gene: TRBV7-6; J gene: TRBJ2-5; clone size: .; CDR3 DNA: TGTGCCAGCAGCGGGGACACATCCCAAGAGACCCAGTACTTC; CDR3 protein: CASSGDTSQETQYF
D gene: .; V gene: TRBV10-1; J gene: TRBJ2-3; clone size: .; CDR3 DNA: TGCGCCAGCAGTGAGTTCGGGGGGCAAACGCAGTATTTT; CDR3 protein: CASSEFGGQTQYF
D gene: TRBD2; V gene: TRBV7-2; J gene: TRBJ2-1; clone size: .; CDR3 DNA: TGTGCCAGTAGTTCCGGACTAGCGGGAGGAGACGGGCAGTTCTTC; CDR3 protein: CASSSGLAGGDGQFF
D gene: .; V gene: TRBV7-9; J gene: TRBJ1-6; clone size: .; CDR3 DNA: TGTGCCAGCAGCTTATTGGGGTTGGGTTCACCCCTCCACTTT; CDR3 protein: CASSLLGLGSPLHF
D gene: TRBD1; V gene: TRBV3-1; J gene: TRBJ1-4; clone size: many; CDR3 DNA: TGTGCCAGCAGCCAAGGACAGGGGAGTGAAAAACTGTTTTTT; CDR3 protein: CASSQGQGSEKLFF
D gene: TRBD2; V gene: TRBV29-1; J gene: TRBJ2-7; clone size: .; CDR3 DNA: TGCAGCGTAACCGGACTAGGGATCTACGAGCAGTACTTC; CDR3 protein: CSVTGLGIYEQYF
D gene: .; V gene: TRBV2; J gene: TRBJ2-5; clone size: few; CDR3 DNA: TGTGCCAGCAGTGAATCTGAAACGGAGACCCAGTACTTC; CDR3 protein: CASSESETETQYF
D gene: .; V gene: TRBV4-1; J gene: TRBJ1-2; clone size: .; CDR3 DNA: TGCGCCAGCAGCCAAACGGGGGGCCCGAAAATAAACTATGGCTACACCTTC; CDR3 protein: CASSQTGGPKINYGYTF
D gene: .; V gene: TRBV27; J gene: TRBJ1-2; clone size: few; CDR3 DNA: TGTGCCAGCAGCCGCGGGGGTGTGCATGGCTACACCTTC; CDR3 protein: CASSRGGVHGYTF
D gene: .; V gene: TRBV29-1; J gene: TRBJ2-7; clone size: .; CDR3 DNA: TGCAGCTTGATTCCGGGACTCCTCTACGAGCAGTACTTC; CDR3 protein: CSLIPGLLYEQYF
D gene: TRBD2; V gene: TRBV20-1; J gene: TRBJ2-5; clone size: many; CDR3 DNA: TGCAGTGCCGAACTAGCGAAGAGAACCCAAGAGACCCAGTACTTC; CDR3 protein: CSAELAKRTQETQYF
D gene: .; V gene: TRBV3-1; J gene: TRBJ1-3; clone size: .; CDR3 DNA: TGTGCCAGCAGCCAAGTGGGGCAGGGGACTCGAAACACCATATATTTT; CDR3 protein: CASSQVGQGTRNTIYF
D gene: .; V gene: TRBV11-2; J gene: TRBJ1-6; clone size: .; CDR3 DNA: TGTGCCAGCAGTAGGGGTATAGCTCCTTCCTATAATTCACCCCTCCACTTT; CDR3 protein: CASSRGIAPSYNSPLHF
D gene: TRBD1; V gene: TRBV20-1; J gene: TRBJ1-4; clone size: .; CDR3 DNA: TGCAGTGCTAGACAGGGGGTGGGAGAAAAACTGTTTTTT; CDR3 protein: CSARQGVGEKLFF
D gene: .; V gene: TRBV20-1; J gene: TRBJ1-4; clone size: .; CDR3 DNA: TGCAGTGCCGACGGGGCGTTCGGCTTCGAAAAACTGTTTTTT; CDR3 protein: CSADGAFGFEKLFF
D gene: .; V gene: TRBV20-1; J gene: TRBJ2-2; clone size: .; CDR3 DNA: TGCAGTGCTGGGGGCGGGGTTAACACCGGGGAGCTGTTTTTT; CDR3 protein: CSAGGGVNTGELFF
D gene: .; V gene: TRBV14; J gene: TRBJ2-6; clone size: .; CDR3 DNA: TGTGCCAGCAGTCGATACACCAGCGTCCTGACTTTC; CDR3 protein: CASSRYTSVLTF
D gene: TRBD2; V gene: TRBV6-1; J gene: TRBJ2-2; clone size: few; CDR3 DNA: TGTGCCAGCAGTGAAGAGCAAGCGGGGCAAGGGACCGGGGAGCTGTTTTTT; CDR3 protein: CASSEEQAGQGTGELFF
D gene: .; V gene: TRBV7-6; J gene: TRBJ1-5; clone size: .; CDR3 DNA: TGTGCCAGCAGCCCCTTAGCGGGAGAGATCTACGAGCATTTT; CDR3 protein: CASSPLAGEIYEHF
D gene: TRBD2; V gene: TRBV24-1; J gene: TRBJ2-3; clone size: .; CDR3 DNA: TGTGCCACCAGTGACCCGAGGGGGAGCGGGGGTACAGATACGCAGTATTTT; CDR3 protein: CATSDPRGSGGTDTQYF
D gene: .; V gene: TRBV7-3; J gene: TRBJ2-1; clone size: .; CDR3 DNA: TGTGCCAGCAGCTGGAGCGAGAGCTCCTACAATGAGCAGTTCTTC; CDR3 protein: CASSWSESSYNEQFF
D gene: .; V gene: TRBV5-1; J gene: TRBJ2-7; clone size: .; CDR3 DNA: TGCGCCAGCAGCTTGGATGGGTACTACGAGCAGTACTTC; CDR3 protein: CASSLDGYYEQYF
D gene: TRBD1; V gene: TRBV4-3; J gene: TRBJ2-5; clone size: .; CDR3 DNA: TGCGCCAGCAGCCAAGTGTCTCAGGGGGCCGAGACCCAGTACTTC; CDR3 protein: CASSQVSQGAETQYF
D gene: .; V gene: TRBV2; J gene: TRBJ1-2; clone size: .; CDR3 DNA: TGTGCCAGGGAGTCCGGCTATGGCTACACCTTC; CDR3 protein: CARESGYGYTF
D gene: TRBD1; V gene: TRBV7-8; J gene: TRBJ2-2; clone size: many; CDR3 DNA: TGTGCCAGCAGCCATAGGGGGCACGGGGAGCTGTTTTTT; CDR3 protein: CASSHRGHGELFF
D gene: .; V gene: TRBV7-2; J gene: TRBJ2-7; clone size: many; CDR3 DNA: TGTGCCAGCAGCTTCCTAGGTGGGAGAGACTCCTACGAGCAGTACTTC; CDR3 protein: CASSFLGGRDSYEQYF
D gene: .; V gene: TRBV10-3; J gene: TRBJ1-6; clone size: .; CDR3 DNA: TGTGCCATCACCGAAGGGACCGCGTCACCCCTCCACTTT; CDR3 protein: CAITEGTASPLHF
D gene: .; V gene: TRBV29-1; J gene: TRBJ1-1; clone size: .; CDR3 DNA: TGCAGCGTTAGGGCAGGGGATAACACTGAGGCTTTCTTT; CDR3 protein: CSVRAGDNTEAFF
D gene: .; V gene: TRBV29-1; J gene: TRBJ2-3; clone size: once; CDR3 DNA: TGCAGCGTTGTCAGGGGTCCCCAGATCGCAGATACGCAGTATTTT; CDR3 protein: CSVVRGPQIADTQYF
D gene: TRBD2; V gene: TRBV4-3; J gene: TRBJ2-1; clone size: .; CDR3 DNA: TGCGCCAGCAGCCAAGCCAGGACTAGCGAGCAGTTCTTC; CDR3 protein: CASSQARTSEQFF
D gene: .; V gene: TRBV10-2; J gene: TRBJ2-7; clone size: .; CDR3 DNA: TGTGCTAGAGGGCAGTCATCCTACGAGCAGTACTTC; CDR3 protein: CARGQSSYEQYF
D gene: TRBD1; V gene: TRBV15; J gene: TRBJ1-6; clone size: .; CDR3 DNA: TGTGCCACCAGCAGGATGGACAGGAAGCCCCTCCACTTT; CDR3 protein: CATSRMDRKPLHF
D gene: TRBD1; V gene: TRBV7-2; J gene: TRBJ1-1; clone size: many; CDR3 DNA: TGTGCCAGCAGCTTGGCAGGGACAGGGGCCAAACCCAACACTGAAGCTTTCTTT; CDR3 protein: CASSLAGTGAKPNTEAFF
D gene: TRBD1; V gene: TRBV20-1; J gene: TRBJ1-5; clone size: .; CDR3 DNA: TGCAGTGCTGGACAGGGGCGGCCCAATCAGCCCCAGCATTTT; CDR3 protein: CSAGQGRPNQPQHF